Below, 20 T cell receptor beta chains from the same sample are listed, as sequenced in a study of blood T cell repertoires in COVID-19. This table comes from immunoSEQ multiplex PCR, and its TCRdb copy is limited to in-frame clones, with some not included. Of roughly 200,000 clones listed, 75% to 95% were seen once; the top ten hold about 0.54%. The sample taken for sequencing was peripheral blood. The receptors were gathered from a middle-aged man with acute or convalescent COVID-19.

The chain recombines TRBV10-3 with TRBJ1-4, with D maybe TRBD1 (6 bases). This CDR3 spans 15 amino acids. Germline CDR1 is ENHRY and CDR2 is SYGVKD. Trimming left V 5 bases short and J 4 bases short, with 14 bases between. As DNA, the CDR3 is TGTGCCATCAGTTCCCAACAGGGTAGTAATGAAAAACTGTTTTTT. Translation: CAISSQQGSNEKLFF.

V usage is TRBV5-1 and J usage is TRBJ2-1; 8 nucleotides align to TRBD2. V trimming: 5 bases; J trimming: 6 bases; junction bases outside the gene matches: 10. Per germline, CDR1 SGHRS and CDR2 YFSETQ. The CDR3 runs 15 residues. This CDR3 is CASSAGTRGSNEQFF. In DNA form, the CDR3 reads TGCGCCAGCAGTGCCGGGACTAGGGGGTCCAATGAGCAGTTCTTC.

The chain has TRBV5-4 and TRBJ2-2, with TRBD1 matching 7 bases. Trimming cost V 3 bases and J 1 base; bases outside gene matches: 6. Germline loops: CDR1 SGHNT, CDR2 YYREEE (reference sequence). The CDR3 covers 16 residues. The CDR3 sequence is CASSYRTGMNTGELFF. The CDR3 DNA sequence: TGTGCCAGCAGCTATCGGACAGGCATGAACACCGGGGAGCTGTTTTTT.

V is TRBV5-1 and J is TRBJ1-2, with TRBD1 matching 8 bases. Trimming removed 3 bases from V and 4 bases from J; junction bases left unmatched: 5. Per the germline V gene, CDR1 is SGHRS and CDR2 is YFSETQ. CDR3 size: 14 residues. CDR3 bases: TGCGCCAGCAGCTCCCGGGACAGGCCCTATGGCTACACCTTC. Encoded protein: CASSSRDRPYGYTF.

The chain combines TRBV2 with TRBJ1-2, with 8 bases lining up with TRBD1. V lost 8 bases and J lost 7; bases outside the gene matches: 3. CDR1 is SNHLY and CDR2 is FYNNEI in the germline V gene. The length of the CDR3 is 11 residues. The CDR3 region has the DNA TGTGCCAGCCGGACAGGGTCTGGCTACACCTTC. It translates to CASRTGSGYTF.

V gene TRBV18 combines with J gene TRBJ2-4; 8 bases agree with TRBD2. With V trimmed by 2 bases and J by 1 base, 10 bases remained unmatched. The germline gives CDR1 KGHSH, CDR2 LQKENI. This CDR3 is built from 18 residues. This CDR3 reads CASSPNRTSPLAKNIQYF. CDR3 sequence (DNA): TGTGCCAGCTCACCAAATCGGACTAGCCCCCTTGCCAAAAACATTCAGTACTTC.

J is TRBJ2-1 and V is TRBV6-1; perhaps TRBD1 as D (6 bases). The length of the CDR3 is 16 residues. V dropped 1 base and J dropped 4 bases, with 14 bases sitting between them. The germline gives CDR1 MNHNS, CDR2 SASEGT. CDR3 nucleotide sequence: TGTGCCAGCAGTGAAGTGGGACAACGACCTTACAATGAGCAGTTCTTC. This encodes CASSEVGQRPYNEQFF.

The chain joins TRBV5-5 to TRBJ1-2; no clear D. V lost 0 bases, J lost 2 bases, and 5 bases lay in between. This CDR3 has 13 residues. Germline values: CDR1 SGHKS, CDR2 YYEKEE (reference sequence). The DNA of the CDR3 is TGTGCCAGCAGCTTGGTCGGGAACTATGGCTACACCTTC. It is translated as CASSLVGNYGYTF. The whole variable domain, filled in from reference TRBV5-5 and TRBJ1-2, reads DAGVTQSPTHLIKTRGQQVTLRCSPISGHKSVSWYQQVLGQGPQFIFQYYEKEERGRGNFPDRFSARQFPNYSSELNVNALLLGDSALYLCASSLVGNYGYTFGSGTRLTVV.

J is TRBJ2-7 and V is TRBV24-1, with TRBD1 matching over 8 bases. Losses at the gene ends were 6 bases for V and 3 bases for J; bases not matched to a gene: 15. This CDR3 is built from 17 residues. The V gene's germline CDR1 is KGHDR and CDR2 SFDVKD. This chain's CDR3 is CATSPRPSRQGLYEQYF. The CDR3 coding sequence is TGTGCCACCAGTCCACGACCATCCAGACAGGGGCTCTACGAGCAGTACTTC.

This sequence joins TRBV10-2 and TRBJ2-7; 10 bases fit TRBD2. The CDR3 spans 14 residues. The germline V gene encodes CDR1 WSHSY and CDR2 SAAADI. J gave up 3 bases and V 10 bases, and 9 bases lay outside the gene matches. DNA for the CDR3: TGCGCCACCAAAAGGGGACTAGCGTACTACGAGCAGTACTTC. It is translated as CATKRGLAYYEQYF.

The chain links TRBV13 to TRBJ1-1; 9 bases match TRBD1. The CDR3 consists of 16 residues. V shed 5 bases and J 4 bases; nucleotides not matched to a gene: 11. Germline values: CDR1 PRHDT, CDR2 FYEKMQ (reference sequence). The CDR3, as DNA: TGTGCCAGCAGCCTCCGGGACAGGGACTTTGGCACTGAAGCTTTCTTT. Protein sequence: CASSLRDRDFGTEAFF. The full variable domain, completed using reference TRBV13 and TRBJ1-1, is AAGVIQSPRHLIKEKRETATLKCYPIPRHDTVYWYQQGPGQDPQFLISFYEKMQSDKGSIPDRFSAQQFSDYHSELNMSSLELGDSALYFCASSLRDRDFGTEAFFGQGTRLTVV.

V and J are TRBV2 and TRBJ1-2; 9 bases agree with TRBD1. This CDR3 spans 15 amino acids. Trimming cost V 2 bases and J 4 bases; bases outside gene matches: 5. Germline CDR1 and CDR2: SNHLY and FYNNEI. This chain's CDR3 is CASSEIWDRVYGYTF. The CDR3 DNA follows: TGTGCCAGCAGTGAAATCTGGGACAGGGTCTATGGCTACACCTTC.

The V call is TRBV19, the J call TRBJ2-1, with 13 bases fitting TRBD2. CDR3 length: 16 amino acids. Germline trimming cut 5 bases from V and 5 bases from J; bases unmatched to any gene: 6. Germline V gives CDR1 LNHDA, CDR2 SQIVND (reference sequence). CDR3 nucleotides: TGTGCCAGTAGTTCCGGACTAGCGGGAGTAAACAATGAGCAGTTCTTC. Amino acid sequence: CASSSGLAGVNNEQFF.

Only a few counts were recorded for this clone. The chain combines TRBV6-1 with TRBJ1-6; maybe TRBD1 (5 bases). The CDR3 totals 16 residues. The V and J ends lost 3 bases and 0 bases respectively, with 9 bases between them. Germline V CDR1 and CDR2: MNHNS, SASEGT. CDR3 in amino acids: CASSEQGGSYNSPLHF. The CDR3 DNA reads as TGTGCCAGCAGTGAGCAGGGAGGCTCCTATAATTCACCCCTCCACTTT.

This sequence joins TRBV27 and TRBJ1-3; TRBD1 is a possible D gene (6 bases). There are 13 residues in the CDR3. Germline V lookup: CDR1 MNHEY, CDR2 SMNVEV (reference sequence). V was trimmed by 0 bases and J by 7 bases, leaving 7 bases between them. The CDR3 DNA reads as TGTGCCAGCAGTTTATCTCAGGGGAACACCATATATTTT. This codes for CASSLSQGNTIYF.

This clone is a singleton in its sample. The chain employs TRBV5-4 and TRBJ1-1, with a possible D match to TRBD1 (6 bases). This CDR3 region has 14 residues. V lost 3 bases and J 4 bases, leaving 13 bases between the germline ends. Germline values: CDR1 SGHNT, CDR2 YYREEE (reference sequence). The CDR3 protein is CASSYPQGSTEAFF. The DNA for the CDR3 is TGTGCCAGCAGCTATCCCCAGGGGAGCACTGAAGCTTTCTTT.

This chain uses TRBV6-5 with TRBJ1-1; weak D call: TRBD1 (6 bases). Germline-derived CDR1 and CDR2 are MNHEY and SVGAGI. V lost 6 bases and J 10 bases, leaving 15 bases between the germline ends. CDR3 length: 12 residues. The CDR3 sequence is CASSDRQERAFF. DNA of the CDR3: TGTGCCAGCAGCGATCGACAGGAGCGAGCTTTCTTT.

CDR3 sequence reads: CASSQANTGFLYEQFF. CDR3 sequence (DNA): TGTGCCAGCAGCCAGGCCAATACAGGGTTCCTATATGAGCAGTTCTTC. The genes are TRBV4-2 and TRBJ2-1; D perhaps matches TRBD1 (6 bases). Germline V CDR1 and CDR2: LGHNA, YNFKEQ. V shed 3 bases and J shed 8 bases, with 20 bases lying between them. There are 16 residues in the CDR3.

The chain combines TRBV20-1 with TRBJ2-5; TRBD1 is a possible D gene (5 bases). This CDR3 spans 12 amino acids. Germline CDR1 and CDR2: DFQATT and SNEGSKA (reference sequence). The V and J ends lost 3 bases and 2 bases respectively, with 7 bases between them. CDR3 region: CSASYRQETQYF. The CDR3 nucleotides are TGCAGTGCTAGTTACAGGCAAGAGACCCAGTACTTC.

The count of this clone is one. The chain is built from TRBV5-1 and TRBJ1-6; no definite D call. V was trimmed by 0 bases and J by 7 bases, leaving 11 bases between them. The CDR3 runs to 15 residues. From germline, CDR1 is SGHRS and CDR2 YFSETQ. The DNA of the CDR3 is TGCGCCAGCAGCTTGGCCCGGGAAGGGAATTCACCCCTCCACTTT. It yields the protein CASSLAREGNSPLHF.